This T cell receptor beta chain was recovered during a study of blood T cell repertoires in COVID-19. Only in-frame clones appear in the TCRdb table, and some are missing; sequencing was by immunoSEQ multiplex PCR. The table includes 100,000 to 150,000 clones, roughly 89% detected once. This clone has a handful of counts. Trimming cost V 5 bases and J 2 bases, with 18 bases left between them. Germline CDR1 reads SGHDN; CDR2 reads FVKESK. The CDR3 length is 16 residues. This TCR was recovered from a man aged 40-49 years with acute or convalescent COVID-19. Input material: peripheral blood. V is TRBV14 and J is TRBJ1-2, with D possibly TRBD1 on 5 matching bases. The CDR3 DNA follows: TGTGCCAGCAGCAAACGGGGTGGAGGGACGAACTATGGCTACACCTTC. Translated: CASSKRGGGTNYGYTF.